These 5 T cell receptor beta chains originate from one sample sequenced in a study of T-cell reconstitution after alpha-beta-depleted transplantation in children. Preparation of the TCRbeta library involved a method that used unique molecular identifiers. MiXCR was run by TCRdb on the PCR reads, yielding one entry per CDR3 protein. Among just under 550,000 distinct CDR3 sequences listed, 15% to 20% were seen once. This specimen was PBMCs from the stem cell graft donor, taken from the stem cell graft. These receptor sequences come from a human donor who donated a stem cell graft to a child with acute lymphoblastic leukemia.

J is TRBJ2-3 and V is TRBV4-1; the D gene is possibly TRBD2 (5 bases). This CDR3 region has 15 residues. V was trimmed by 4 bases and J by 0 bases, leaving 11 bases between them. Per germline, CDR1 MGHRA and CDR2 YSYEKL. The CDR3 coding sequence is TGCGCCAGCAGCCCCAATCGCGGGAGCACAGATACGCAGTATTTT. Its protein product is CASSPNRGSTDTQYF.

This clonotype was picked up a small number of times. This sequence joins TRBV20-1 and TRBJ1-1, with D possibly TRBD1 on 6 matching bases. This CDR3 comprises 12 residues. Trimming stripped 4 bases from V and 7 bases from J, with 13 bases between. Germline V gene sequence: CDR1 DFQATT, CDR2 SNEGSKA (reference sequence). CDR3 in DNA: TGCAGTGCTATCAGGGGCCGGGGTGAAGCTTTCTTT. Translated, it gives CSAIRGRGEAFF.

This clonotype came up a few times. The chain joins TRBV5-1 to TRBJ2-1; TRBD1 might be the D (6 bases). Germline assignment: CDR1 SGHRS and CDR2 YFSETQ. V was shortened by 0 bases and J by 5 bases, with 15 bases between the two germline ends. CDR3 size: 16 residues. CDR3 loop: CASSLVGRGTDNEQFF. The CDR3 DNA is TGCGCCAGCAGCTTGGTTGGCAGGGGTACTGACAATGAGCAGTTCTTC.

In nucleotides, the CDR3 is TGTGCCAGCGCATCAAGAGGTCCCAATCAGCCCCAGCATTTT. As protein: CASASRGPNQPQHF. The chain employs TRBV18 and TRBJ1-5; D gene unclear. The CDR3 has 14 residues. The germline V and J ends were trimmed by 8 bases and 3 bases, with 14 bases remaining between them. Germline V gives CDR1 KGHSH, CDR2 LQKENI.

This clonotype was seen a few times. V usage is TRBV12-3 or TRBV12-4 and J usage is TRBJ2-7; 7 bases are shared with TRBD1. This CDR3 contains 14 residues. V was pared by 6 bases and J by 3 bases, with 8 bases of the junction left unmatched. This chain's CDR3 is CASRSTGLDYEQYF. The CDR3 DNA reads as TGTGCCAGCAGATCGACAGGGTTGGACTACGAGCAGTACTTC.